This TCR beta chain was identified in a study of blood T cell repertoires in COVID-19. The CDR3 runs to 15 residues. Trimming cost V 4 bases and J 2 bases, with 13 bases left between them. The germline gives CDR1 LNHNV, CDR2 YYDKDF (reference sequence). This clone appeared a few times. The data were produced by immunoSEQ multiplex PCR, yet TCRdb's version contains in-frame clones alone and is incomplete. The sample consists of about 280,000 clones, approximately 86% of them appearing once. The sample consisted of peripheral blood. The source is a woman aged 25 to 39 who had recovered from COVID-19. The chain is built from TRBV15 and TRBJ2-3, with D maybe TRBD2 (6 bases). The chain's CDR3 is CATSKPSSATDTQYF. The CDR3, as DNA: TGTGCCACCAGCAAACCTTCTAGCGCCACAGATACGCAGTATTTT. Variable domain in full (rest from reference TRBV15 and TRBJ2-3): DAMVIQNPRYQVTQFGKPVTLSCSQTLNHNVMYWYQQKSSQAPKLLFHYYDKDFNNEADTPDNFQSRRPNTSFCFLDIRSPGLGDTAMYLCATSKPSSATDTQYFGPGTRLTVL.